This T cell receptor beta chain was sequenced in a study of blood T cell repertoires in COVID-19. V shed 6 bases and J 6 bases; nucleotides not matched to a gene: 9. CDR1 MDHEN and CDR2 SYDVKM come from the germline V gene. The CDR3 has 14 amino acids. Data came from immunoSEQ multiplex PCR; TCRdb stores just in-frame clones and leaves some out. The sample lists fewer than 300,000 clones; approximately 92% were seen once. The chain employs TRBV28 and TRBJ1-2; 8 bases match TRBD1. The clonotype originates from a person aged 18 to 35 with COVID-19, enrolled during active disease. The sequenced sample was peripheral blood. The CDR3 nucleotides read TGTGCCAGCAGACCCACGGACAGGGCAGATGGCTACACCTTC. This encodes CASRPTDRADGYTF.